These 12 T cell receptor beta chains were all obtained from the same sample, sequenced in a study of T cell responses to AZD1222 COVID-19 vaccine. The repertoire was sequenced with immunoSEQ multiplex PCR; TCRdb's copy has only in-frame clones and lacks some. The sample consists of 95,000 or so clones, approximately 91% of them appearing once. The starting material was peripheral blood, obtained on day 0 of AZD1222 vaccination. The receptors were gathered from an adult in good health.

The chain uses TRBV3-1 (or the pseudogene TRBV3-2) and TRBJ1-2; no definite D call. Germline V lookup: CDR1 LGHDT, CDR2 YNNKEL (reference sequence). The germline V and J ends were trimmed by 1 base and 6 bases, with 9 bases remaining between them. CDR3 size: 13 residues. DNA for the CDR3: TGTGCCAGCAGCCAAGGGCGATCAGATGGCTACACCTTC. It codes for CASSQGRSDGYTF.

This clone was recorded once. The chain carries TRBV4-1 and TRBJ1-6; TRBD1 matches at 7 bases. CDR3 length: 15 residues. The junction had 8 bases not matched to a gene; V was cut back by 6 bases and J by 6 bases. Germline assignment: CDR1 MGHRA and CDR2 YSYEKL. The CDR3 reads CASRPPTGSNSPLHF. The CDR3 DNA reads TGCGCCAGCAGACCCCCGACAGGGTCTAATTCACCCCTCCACTTT.

This clone showed up just a few times. The same CDR3 is also encoded by other DNA sequences in this sample. This chain connects TRBV6-2 or TRBV6-3 to TRBJ1-2; D is uncertain. This CDR3 has 11 residues. Per germline, CDR1 MNHEY and CDR2 SVGEGT. V gave up 0 bases and J gave up 8 bases, with 4 bases separating them. CDR3 in amino acids: CASSYSWGYTF. CDR3 bases: TGTGCCAGCAGTTACTCGTGGGGCTACACCTTC.

CDR3 in amino acids: CASSYSAAGLNYGYTF. The CDR3, as DNA: TGTGCCAGCAGTTACTCCGCCGCCGGGTTGAACTATGGCTACACCTTC. J is TRBJ1-2 and V is TRBV6-5; D is uncertain. Between the trimmed V and J ends, which lost 0 bases and 2 bases, there was a span of 13 bases. The CDR3 covers 16 residues. Germline lookup yields CDR1 MNHEY and CDR2 SVGAGI.

This chain uses TRBV5-1 with TRBJ1-6; perhaps TRBD1 as D (6 bases). V was trimmed by 2 bases and J by 10 bases, leaving 13 bases between them. This CDR3 contains 14 residues. The V gene's germline CDR1 is SGHRS and CDR2 YFSETQ. The CDR3 is CASSFSGVASPLHF. CDR3 sequence (DNA): TGCGCCAGCAGCTTTTCAGGGGTAGCATCACCCCTCCACTTT. The whole variable domain, filled in from reference TRBV5-1 and TRBJ1-6, reads KAGVTQTPRYLIKTRGQQVTLSCSPISGHRSVSWYQQTPGQGLQFLFEYFSETQRNKGNFPGRFSGRQFSNSRSEMNVSTLELGDSALYLCASSFSGVASPLHFGNGTRLTVT.

The chain has TRBV3-1 (or the pseudogene TRBV3-2) and TRBJ2-3; 11 bases line up with TRBD2. Unmatched junction bases numbered 8, after V lost 1 base and J lost 8 bases. CDR1 LGHDT and CDR2 YNNKEL come from the germline V gene (reference sequence). CDR3 length equals 16 residues. CDR3 DNA sequence: TGTGCCAGCAGCCAAGGGCTAGCGGGGGGACTGGTTACGCAGTATTTT. Translated: CASSQGLAGGLVTQYF.

The rearrangement joins TRBV6-1 to TRBJ1-3, with D perhaps matching TRBD1 (5 bases). This CDR3 has 15 amino acids. Germline CDR1 and CDR2: MNHNS and SASEGT. Trimming stripped 0 bases from V and 2 bases from J, with 8 bases between. Here the CDR3 reads CASSEALGAGNTIYF. As DNA, the CDR3 is TGTGCCAGCAGTGAAGCGCTGGGGGCTGGAAACACCATATATTTT.

In this sample, this clone turned up once. This chain joins TRBV27 and TRBJ1-4; no clear D gene. Germline lookup yields CDR1 MNHEY and CDR2 SMNVEV (reference sequence). V was clipped by 2 bases and J by 0 bases, with 7 bases between them. The CDR3 contains 15 residues. CDR3 loop: CASSLRSATNEKLFF. The CDR3 DNA reads as TGTGCCAGCAGTTTAAGGAGTGCAACTAATGAAAAACTGTTTTTT.

The J gene is TRBJ1-4, the V gene TRBV4-1; 7 positions agree with TRBD1. Germline assignment: CDR1 MGHRA and CDR2 YSYEKL. V gave up 6 bases and J gave up 0 bases; unmatched junction bases: 4. This CDR3 has 15 residues. CDR3 in amino acids: CASSYTGATNEKLFF. As DNA, the CDR3 is TGCGCCAGCAGTTATACAGGGGCAACTAATGAAAAACTGTTTTTT.

By frequency in the sample, this clone is medium-sized. The chain uses TRBV19 and TRBJ1-2, with 8 nucleotides matching TRBD1. The germline V gene encodes CDR1 LNHDA and CDR2 SQIVND (reference sequence). The CDR3 runs to 14 residues. The junction had 14 bases not matched to a gene; V was cut back by 10 bases and J by 7 bases. Here the CDR3 DNA reads TGTGCCACTAGCCCGGACAGGGCGAGTGGTGGCTACACCTTC. It is translated as CATSPDRASGGYTF.

The chain has TRBV7-9 and TRBJ1-6, with D hard to call. Germline V CDR1 and CDR2: SEHNR, FQNEAQ (reference sequence). The V gene lost 1 base and the J gene lost 10 bases, with 14 bases spanning the gap. This CDR3 is 15 amino acids long. CDR3 region: CASSLVSLTSSPLHF. CDR3 nucleotides: TGTGCCAGCAGCTTAGTTAGCCTTACCTCGTCACCCCTCCACTTT.

J is TRBJ2-7 and V is TRBV3-1 (or the pseudogene TRBV3-2); D possibly corresponds to TRBD2 (6 bases). Germline CDR1 reads LGHDT; CDR2 reads YNNKEL (reference sequence). V lost 0 bases, J lost 4 bases, and 13 bases lay in between. The CDR3 covers 15 residues. The CDR3 DNA follows: TGTGCCAGCAGCCAAGATCGGGGACTGGGTTACGAGCAGTACTTC. This gives the protein CASSQDRGLGYEQYF.